This T cell receptor (beta chain) is from a study of shared clonotypes between healthy human individuals. Notes on the study in general: Rarefaction analysis demonstrated incomplete sorted-subset sequencing notwithstanding large depth.

Germline V lookup: CDR1 SNHLY, CDR2 FYNNEI. Trimming took off 4 bases at V and 3 bases at J, with 10 bases between the two ends. The CDR3 has 13 residues. Turning to this clone: What it recognizes is unknown.

Sequencing was performed with immunoSEQ multiplex PCR; in TCRdb, only in-frame clones are kept and a portion is missing. The table has some 2,000,000 clones, 85% to 95% seen once. Study donors comprised healthy, HIV-negative adults devoid of recent acute infection or vaccination. The authors divided CD4+ cells into CD45RA+ naive and CD45RA-negative memory subsets. Sequences were obtained from naive CD4+ T cells sorted from blood. Subset denoted: CD45RA+ positively selected. The TCR sequence derives from a man younger than 35 in good health. The chain couples TRBV2 to TRBJ2-7, with TRBD2 as a possible D gene (5 bases). The CDR3 sequence is CASSVRGVYEQYF. The CDR3, as DNA: TGTGCCAGCAGTGTTCGGGGTGTCTACGAGCAGTACTTC.